One and the same sample provided the 8 T cell receptor beta chains below, sequenced in a study of tumor-infiltrating lymphocytes in oesophageal squamous cell carcinoma. TCRdb used MiXCR to reprocess the PCR reads, holding one entry per CDR3 protein. The repertoire consists of around 22,000 distinct CDR3 sequences, with about a third occurring once and the leading ten covering approximately 19%. The sample consisted of esophageal tumor tissue. Receptors were obtained from a female donor with esophageal squamous cell carcinoma.

In its sample, this clonotype was seen many times. V and J are TRBV10-3 and TRBJ2-3; D is undetermined. Per the germline V gene, CDR1 is ENHRY and CDR2 is SYGVKD. The CDR3 has 15 residues. V shed 3 bases and J shed 0 bases, with 10 bases lying between them. The CDR3 spells CAISDRGASTDTQYF. CDR3 coding DNA: TGTGCCATCAGTGACCGAGGAGCTAGCACAGATACGCAGTATTTT.

The chain's CDR3 is CASSSPSDTQYF. CDR3 coding DNA: TGTGCCAGCAGCTCCCCGTCAGATACGCAGTATTTT. The chain recombines TRBV6-1 with TRBJ2-5; D unclear. The J call may be mistaken, given a closer DNA end match to TRBJ2-3. Germline V gene lookup returns CDR1 MNHNS and CDR2 SASEGT. This CDR3 comprises 12 residues.

J is TRBJ2-3 and V is TRBV7-8; no reliable D call. The CDR3 has 15 residues. Germline CDR1 reads SGHVS; CDR2 reads FQNEAQ. V lost 3 bases and J 0 bases, leaving 10 bases between the germline ends. In DNA form, the CDR3 reads TGTGCCAGCAGCTTCAGCTTTCAGAGCACAGATACGCAGTATTTT. Protein: CASSFSFQSTDTQYF.

With regard to this clonotype: The CDR3 does not close with the conserved phenylalanine or tryptophan, likely indicating a read error. No DNA is shown, since the ends of the CDR3 on it are uncertain; the CDR3 is the one TCRdb lists. The V call is TRBV6-1, the J call TRBJ2-3; the table calls TRBD2, which could not be checked here. Germline-derived CDR1 and CDR2 are MNHNS and SASEGT. The CDR3 spans 17 amino acids, including both terminal residues. CDR3 protein: CASNRGLAGVVEQYFGP.

In the case of this clonotype: The DNA is omitted, as the CDR3 cannot be located on it reliably, and the CDR3 follows TCRdb's listing. The rearrangement links TRBV28 to TRBJ2-6. The CDR3 contains 14 residues when both ends are counted. Per germline, CDR1 MDHEN and CDR2 SYDVKM. CDR3 residues: CASSFGVLWLHLRF.

V is TRBV7-2 and J is TRBJ2-3; D ambiguous. CDR3 length equals 14 residues. With 1 base removed from V and 0 bases from J, the gap between germline ends came to 5 bases. The germline CDR1 and CDR2 sequences are SGHTA and FQGNSA. In DNA, the CDR3 is TGTGCCAGCAGCTTAGACTCTAGCACAGATACGCAGTATTTT. Translation: CASSLDSSTDTQYF.

The CDR3 loop reads CASSSQPGLNIQYF. The CDR3 region has the DNA TGTGCCAGCAGCTCCCAACCGGGACTAAACATTCAGTACTTC. The chain uses TRBV7-3 and TRBJ2-4; D might be TRBD2 (6 bases). The CDR3 covers 14 residues. Per germline, CDR1 SGHTA and CDR2 FQGTGA. Trimming took off 4 bases at V and 6 bases at J, with 13 bases between the two ends. Complete variable domain (other parts from reference TRBV7-3 and TRBJ2-4): GAGVSQTPSNKVTEKGKYVELRCDPISGHTALYWYRQSLGQGPEFLIYFQGTGAADDSGLPNDRFFAVRPEGSVSTLKIQRTERGDSAVYLCASSSQPGLNIQYFGAGTRLSVL.

This clonotype is large in the sample. The V gene is TRBV7-2, the J gene TRBJ2-1, with 14 bases identical to TRBD2. The CDR3 length is 16 residues. Germline V gives CDR1 SGHTA, CDR2 FQGNSA. With 5 bases clipped from V and 4 bases from J, the junction kept 4 bases outside the gene matches. CDR3 DNA: TGTGCCAGCAGCACTCGGACTAGCGGGAGGTACAATGAGCAGTTCTTC. It is translated as CASSTRTSGRYNEQFF.